This T cell receptor beta chain was profiled in a study of blood T cell repertoires in COVID-19. Study-wide context: Some COVID-19 samples were acute and others convalescent; all came from the United States, Italy and Spain. The analysed material was cDNA or gDNA that came from T cells, B-cell-depleted T cells, or PBMCs.

CDR1 is KGHSH and CDR2 is LQKENI in the germline V gene. The CDR3 totals 12 residues. Trimming pared 8 bases from V and 3 bases from J, leaving 11 bases between. Original data processing: The authors estimated nucleated cell counts from reference gene primer amplification. TCRdb keeps only in-frame clones here, not all; method: immunoSEQ multiplex PCR. That table is the source of V, J and clone size, and D and trimming were worked out from the DNA. The repertoire holds under 45,000 clones, with approximately 89% as singletons. Material for sequencing was peripheral blood. This TCR was sampled from a human donor in a cohort sampled during active COVID-19. The rearrangement links TRBV18 to TRBJ2-7, with D tentatively TRBD2 (7 bases). The CDR3 loop is CASEGGGYEQYF. The CDR3 DNA reads as TGTGCCAGCGAAGGGGGGGGCTACGAGCAGTACTTC.